The source of this T cell receptor (beta chain) is a study of T cell repertoires in cytomegalovirus infection. Turning to the study itself: Indications came from public TCR beta signatures; they pointed to CMV infection and to a matching HLA type. Study observations and caveats: Dominating the ex vivo response were HLA-C-restricted CMV-specific TCR beta clonotypes. Accumulated public TCR beta family frequency recognized individuals carrying CMV together with the relevant HLA.

A word on this clonotype: Its matching antigen is unknown.

TCRdb re-called the reads through MiXCR, storing one row per CDR3 protein. The sample shows hundreds of thousands of distinct CDR3 sequences, roughly 26% of them seen only once. The CDR3 is made up of 14 amino acids. The germline V and J ends were trimmed by 2 bases and 2 bases, with 9 bases remaining between them. Germline CDR1 and CDR2: SGHVS and FQNEAQ. The sequence came from a human donor in good health (CMV status not recorded). Some clones in this sample may be carry-over from other donors' samples. The sequenced sample consisted of CD8+ T cells from PBMCs. The V call is TRBV7-8, the J call TRBJ2-5; no firm D call. CDR3 in DNA: TGTGCCAGCAGCTTAAGGTTCGATCAAGAGACCCAGTACTTC. Translation gives CASSLRFDQETQYF.